This T cell receptor (beta chain) was recorded in a study of CD8 T cells in ankylosing spondylitis. Molecular-barcoded quantitative 5'-RACE produced these TCR beta libraries. In TCRdb, the 5' RACE reads were re-called with MiXCR into one record per CDR3 protein. The sample contains hundreds of thousands of distinct CDR3 sequences, over 15% of which appear only once. CDR3 length: 14 residues. Trimming stripped 5 bases from V and 4 bases from J, with 14 bases between. Germline assignment: CDR1 SGHRS and CDR2 YFSETQ. This clonotype was seen repeatedly, ten times or more. Its antigen is currently unknown. Study conclusions and caveats: Reactive arthritis synovial fluid and blood were previously reported to contain some motif variants. Relatively scarce in peripheral blood, disease-linked clones were CD8+. Significantly higher representation of disease-linked clones was reported for matched ankylosing spondylitis synovial fluid. Blood from ankylosing spondylitis patients appeared to carry a characteristic roughly 8-variant TCR beta motif.

The source material was blood, either unsorted or a sorted T cell fraction (not recorded which). The clonotype was recovered from a male donor with ankylosing spondylitis. The chain has TRBV5-1 and TRBJ2-3; D may correspond to TRBD1 or TRBD2 (5 bases each). The CDR3 DNA reads TGCGCCAGCAGGAGTCAGGGACCCTCAGATACGCAGTATTTT. It is translated as CASRSQGPSDTQYF.